These 17 T cell receptor beta chains were sequenced from one sample in a study of T cells in Graves' hyperthyroidism and ophthalmopathy. Authors of the study amplified TCR beta CDR3 regions from RNA transcripts. In the first-round RT-PCR of the TCR CDR3, the HTBI primer set was used. TCRdb re-analysed the multiplex PCR reads in MiXCR, keeping a single row per CDR3 protein. The table has 410,000 or so distinct CDR3 sequences, about 15% seen once. Sequencing was carried out using blood. The receptors were gathered from a young man with Graves' ophthalmopathy.

This clonotype occurred a few times. The CDR3 region has the DNA TGTGCCATCAGTGAAGCTGGGCGACCCCGCACAGATACGCAGTATTTT. Translated, it gives CAISEAGRPRTDTQYF. The chain links TRBV10-3 to TRBJ2-3; D gene ambiguous. The V end lost 3 bases, the J end lost 1 base, and 14 bases lay between the germline ends. This CDR3 contains 16 residues. Germline CDR1 is ENHRY and CDR2 is SYGVKD.

The chain recombines TRBV5-5 with TRBJ1-1, with no clear D. The V end was cut by 3 bases, the J end by 3 bases, with 9 bases between. The CDR3 spans 13 residues. Germline V gene data show CDR1 as SGHKS and CDR2 as YYEKEE (reference sequence). The CDR3 DNA reads as TGTGCCAGCAGCTCGCAGTCGGACACTGAAGCTTTCTTT. Amino acids: CASSSQSDTEAFF.

The chain recombines TRBV25-1 with TRBJ2-2, with D hard to call. The CDR3 sequence is 15 residues long. CDR1 and CDR2 (germline): MGHDK, SYGVNS. Trimming cost V 5 bases and J 5 bases, with 15 bases left between them. CDR3 region: CASSLDQADTGELFF. The CDR3 coding sequence is TGTGCCAGCAGTCTCGATCAGGCGGATACCGGGGAGCTGTTTTTT.

The CDR3 region is CASSQGPETQYF. The CDR3 coding sequence is TGTGCCAGCAGTCAAGGGCCCGAGACCCAGTACTTC. The V call is TRBV12-3 or TRBV12-4, the J call TRBJ2-5, with D uncertain. Trimming shortened V by 5 bases and J by 5 bases, and 9 bases separated the two germline ends. The CDR3 contains 12 residues.

This clonotype was picked up a small number of times. The gene calls are TRBV24-1 and TRBJ1-2; D is ambiguous. With 0 bases removed from V and 8 bases from J, the gap between germline ends came to 6 bases. The CDR3 has 12 residues. Per germline, CDR1 KGHDR and CDR2 SFDVKD. In DNA form, the CDR3 reads TGTGCCACCAGTGATTTGGCCATGGGCTACACCTTC. Amino acid sequence: CATSDLAMGYTF.

This clonotype was found many times. V gene TRBV2 combines with J gene TRBJ1-4; the D is unclear. Germline V gene sequence: CDR1 SNHLY, CDR2 FYNNEI. Trimming pared 6 bases from V and 4 bases from J, leaving 6 bases between. The CDR3 sequence is 12 residues long. The CDR3 protein is CASRTGNEKLFF. The CDR3 region has the DNA TGTGCCAGCAGGACTGGTAATGAAAAACTGTTTTTT.

This clonotype was detected many times. The chain couples TRBV7-6 to TRBJ1-2; TRBD1 aligns across 7 bases. V lost 3 bases, J lost 0 bases, and 16 bases stayed unmatched. CDR1 is SGHVS and CDR2 is FNYEAQ in the germline V gene. The CDR3 spans 19 residues. The CDR3 here is CASSFFPRGQAQANYGYTF. Written as DNA, the CDR3 is TGTGCCAGCAGCTTCTTCCCCCGAGGACAGGCACAAGCTAACTATGGCTACACCTTC.

The sample holds a few counts of this clonotype. J is TRBJ1-5 and V is TRBV5-1; D might be TRBD1 (5 bases). Trimming removed 1 base from V and 7 bases from J, with 12 bases in between. CDR1 SGHRS and CDR2 YFSETQ come from the germline V gene. The CDR3 runs 14 residues. Here the CDR3 DNA reads TGCGCCAGCAGCTTGTTTTCAGGGCGGCAGCCCCAGCATTTT. It is translated as CASSLFSGRQPQHF.

This clonotype was seen only a few times. The chain is built from TRBV20-1 and TRBJ1-5, with D tentatively TRBD1 (6 bases). The germline V gene has CDR1 DFQATT and CDR2 SNEGSKA (reference sequence). This CDR3 has 12 residues. DNA of the CDR3: TGCAGGCAGGGGAATAGCAATCAGCCCCAGCATTTT. It specifies CRQGNSNQPQHF.

In DNA, the CDR3 is TGTGCCAGCAGCCAGGGGGCTAGTCAGCCCCAGCATTTT. It translates to CASSQGASQPQHF. The J gene is TRBJ1-5, the V gene TRBV6-1; 8 bases are shared with TRBD1. CDR1 is MNHNS, CDR2 SASEGT, per germline. Unmatched junction bases numbered 4, after V lost 6 bases and J lost 6 bases. The CDR3 covers 13 residues.

The table lists this clonotype with many counts. The chain employs TRBV28 and TRBJ1-1, with D uncertain. The CDR3 extends over 16 amino acids. V dropped 6 bases and J dropped 0 bases, with 17 bases sitting between them. Germline V lookup: CDR1 MDHEN, CDR2 SYDVKM. Here the CDR3 reads CASRPQNGVVNTEAFF. CDR3 sequence (DNA): TGTGCCAGCAGGCCTCAAAATGGGGTTGTGAACACTGAAGCTTTCTTT.

This clonotype was seen many times. The gene calls are TRBV6-1 and TRBJ1-4, with TRBD1 as a possible D gene (5 bases). The CDR3 spans 14 residues. V was cut by 5 bases and J by 8 bases, with 15 bases left in between. Germline V CDR1 and CDR2: MNHNS, SASEGT. CDR3 loop: CASSNGGAREKLFF. CDR3 sequence (DNA): TGTGCCAGCAGTAACGGGGGTGCGCGAGAAAAACTGTTTTTT.

This clonotype was recorded many times. J is TRBJ1-2 and V is TRBV11-3; 10 bases match TRBD1. V gave up 5 bases and J gave up 4 bases; unmatched junction bases: 4. This CDR3 has 14 amino acids. Germline V gene sequence: CDR1 SGHNT, CDR2 YENEEA. CDR3 DNA: TGTGCCAGCAGCCCAGGGACAGGGGTCTATGGCTACACCTTC. Protein: CASSPGTGVYGYTF.

V is TRBV6-1 and J is TRBJ2-7; maybe TRBD2 (6 bases). Trimming removed 1 base from V and 6 bases from J, with 10 bases in between. The CDR3 runs 13 residues. CDR1 and CDR2 (germline): MNHNS, SASEGT. For the CDR3, the DNA is TGTGCCAGCAGTGAAGAGGAGGGGTTCGAGCAGTACTTC. Translating gives CASSEEEGFEQYF.

The chain uses TRBV5-4 and TRBJ1-2; D unresolved. This CDR3 has 13 amino acids. Trimming took 7 bases from V and 4 from J, leaving 14 bases between them. CDR1 is SGHNT and CDR2 is YYREEE in the germline V gene (reference sequence). The CDR3 DNA follows: TGTGCCAGCGCGTCGGGGAATGGCTATGGCTACACCTTC. This translates into CASASGNGYGYTF. The full variable domain, in which reference TRBV5-4 and TRBJ1-2 provide the parts outside the CDR3, is ETGVTQSPTHLIKTRGQQVTLRCSSQSGHNTVSWYQQALGQGPQFIFQYYREEENGRGNFPPRFSGLQFPNYSSELNVNALELDDSALYLCASASGNGYGYTFGSGTRLTVV.

This clonotype was observed at least ten times. This chain uses TRBV24-1 with TRBJ2-3; D is possibly TRBD2 (5 bases). The V gene's germline CDR1 is KGHDR and CDR2 SFDVKD. The V gene lost 4 bases and the J gene lost 2 bases, with 21 bases spanning the gap. The CDR3 is 18 amino acids. The CDR3 region is CATSDPGLPPTYTDTQYF. The DNA of the CDR3 is TGTGCCACCAGTGACCCTGGACTGCCGCCCACCTACACAGATACGCAGTATTTT.

This clonotype was observed at least ten times. Written as DNA, the CDR3 is TGTGCCAGCAGCGGGACAGCCTCTGGAAACACCATATATTTT. It translates to CASSGTASGNTIYF. The chain links TRBV6-1 to TRBJ1-3, with 7 positions matching TRBD1. J gave up 0 bases and V 6 bases, and 2 bases lay outside the gene matches. Per germline, CDR1 MNHNS and CDR2 SASEGT. This CDR3 comprises 14 residues.